One and the same sample provided the 15 T cell receptor beta chains below, sequenced in a study of cytomegalovirus exposure and HLA in healthy donors. Using immunoSEQ multiplex PCR, the repertoire was profiled, and TCRdb retains in-frame clones only, with some absent. The sample holds over 60,000 clones; more than 95% are singletons and the top ten take 2% to 2.5%. The sample consisted of PBMCs. Receptor source: a man aged 18 to 29 in good health and CMV-seronegative.

The chain is built from TRBV9 and TRBJ2-7; the D is unclear. Germline assignment: CDR1 SGDLS and CDR2 YYNGEE. This CDR3 has 12 residues. V lost 3 bases and J 2 bases, leaving 6 bases between the germline ends. CDR3 sequence (DNA): TGTGCCAGCAGCGGAACAACCTACGAGCAGTACTTC. It yields the protein CASSGTTYEQYF. Variable domain in full (rest from reference TRBV9 and TRBJ2-7): DSGVTQTPKHLITATGQRVTLRCSPRSGDLSVYWYQQSLDQGLQFLIQYYNGEERAKGNILERFSAQQFPDLHSELNLSSLELGDSALYFCASSGTTYEQYFGPGTRLTVT.

This chain connects TRBV14 to TRBJ2-5, with 9 bases that match TRBD1. Germline lookup yields CDR1 SGHDN and CDR2 FVKESK. The CDR3 has 16 amino acids. V dropped 0 bases and J dropped 4; count of bases not matched to a gene: 6. CDR3 protein: CASSQDFTGGRETQYF. Here the CDR3 DNA reads TGTGCCAGCAGCCAAGATTTCACAGGGGGCAGAGAGACCCAGTACTTC. The full variable domain, rest sourced from reference TRBV14 and TRBJ2-5, is EAGVTQFPSHSVIEKGQTVTLRCDPISGHDNLYWYRRVMGKEIKFLLHFVKESKQDESGMPNNRFLAERTGGTYSTLKVQPAELEDSGVYFCASSQDFTGGRETQYFGPGTRLLVL.

This clone was detected once. V gene TRBV9 combines with J gene TRBJ2-5, with TRBD2 identical over 12 bases. After removal of 0 bases from V and 5 bases from J, the junction contained 5 bases not matched to a gene. The length of the CDR3 is 16 residues. Germline V gives CDR1 SGDLS, CDR2 YYNGEE. The CDR3 region is CASSVEELAGGETQYF. CDR3 in DNA: TGTGCCAGCAGCGTAGAAGAGCTAGCGGGAGGGGAGACCCAGTACTTC.

The chain combines TRBV28 with TRBJ1-5; 8 bases match TRBD1. Germline V gene sequence: CDR1 MDHEN, CDR2 SYDVKM. V trimming: 8 bases; J trimming: 1 base; junction bases outside the gene matches: 13. The CDR3 is made up of 17 amino acids. The CDR3 region has the DNA TGTGCCAGCCGAACCAGGGGGCCCACCTCAAGCAATCAGCCCCAGCATTTT. Translated: CASRTRGPTSSNQPQHF.

The V and J genes are TRBV6-1 and TRBJ1-2; D unclear. In germline, CDR1 is MNHNS, CDR2 SASEGT. The V gene lost 6 bases and the J gene lost 4 bases, with 9 bases spanning the gap. This CDR3 is 12 amino acids long. The CDR3 DNA follows: TGTGCCAGCAGACCCCTAGCCTATGGCTACACCTTC. It specifies CASRPLAYGYTF.

This chain uses TRBV6-5 with TRBJ2-6, with D unclear. Per the germline V gene, CDR1 is MNHEY and CDR2 is SVGAGI. The CDR3 loop spans 13 amino acids. Trimming took 5 bases from V and 1 from J, leaving 3 bases between them. The CDR3 DNA follows: TGTGCCAGCAGTCGGTCTGGGGCCAACGTCCTGACTTTC. Its translation is CASSRSGANVLTF.

The V gene is TRBV29-1, the J gene TRBJ2-7; D is perhaps TRBD2 (6 bases). Germline CDR1 SQVTM, CDR2 ANQGSEA. This CDR3 comprises 11 residues. V was cut by 7 bases and J by 3 bases, with 10 bases left in between. The CDR3 here is CSAGTFYEQYF. The CDR3 bases are TGCAGCGCCGGGACTTTCTACGAGCAGTACTTC.

The chain recombines TRBV29-1 with TRBJ2-7; 9 bases are a match to TRBD1. V shed 4 bases, J shed 2 bases, and the junction held 6 bases outside the gene matches. Germline CDR1 SQVTM, CDR2 ANQGSEA. This CDR3 comprises 14 residues. The CDR3: CSVGFGQGTYEQYF. CDR3 bases: TGCAGCGTTGGCTTCGGACAGGGGACCTACGAGCAGTACTTC.

The V and J genes are TRBV29-1 and TRBJ1-1; TRBD1 agrees at 7 bases. The CDR3 has 10 residues. Looked up from germline, CDR1 is SQVTM and CDR2 is ANQGSEA. With V trimmed by 6 bases and J by 8 bases, 3 bases remained unmatched. The CDR3: CSVGTVEAFF. For the CDR3, the DNA is TGCAGCGTCGGGACAGTCGAAGCTTTCTTT.

This clone showed up just once. This chain uses TRBV4-1 with TRBJ1-1, with D uncertain. Looked up from germline, CDR1 is MGHRA and CDR2 is YSYEKL. The V gene lost 0 bases and the J gene lost 1 base, with 15 bases spanning the gap. This CDR3 region has 17 residues. CDR3 residues: CASSQENGGLPNTEAFF. The CDR3 nucleotides are TGCGCCAGCAGCCAAGAGAACGGTGGGCTCCCGAACACTGAAGCTTTCTTT.

This clone was detected only once. The V and J genes are TRBV7-3 and TRBJ2-6; 7 positions match TRBD1. With 7 bases clipped from V and 0 bases from J, the junction kept 9 bases outside the gene matches. This CDR3 has 17 residues. The germline V gene has CDR1 SGHTA and CDR2 FQGTGA. The CDR3 here is CASNPGQPNSGANVLTF. The CDR3 coding sequence is TGTGCCAGCAACCCGGGACAGCCAAACTCTGGGGCCAACGTCCTGACTTTC.

The J gene is TRBJ1-3, the V gene TRBV28, with 8 bases aligning to TRBD1. With V trimmed by 2 bases and J by 3 bases, 6 bases remained unmatched. The germline V gene has CDR1 MDHEN and CDR2 SYDVKM. The CDR3 runs 16 residues. The CDR3 DNA reads TGTGCCAGCAGTTTAGGTCCCAGGGGGCTTGGAAACACCATATATTTT. It specifies CASSLGPRGLGNTIYF. Full variable domain (outside the CDR3, taken from reference TRBV28 and TRBJ1-3): DVKVTQSSRYLVKRTGEKVFLECVQDMDHENMFWYRQDPGLGLRLIYFSYDVKMKEKGDIPEGYSVSREKKERFSLILESASTNQTSMYLCASSLGPRGLGNTIYFGEGSWLTVV.

This clone was counted only a few times. The CDR3 loop reads CASSYSRGLNYGYTF. The CDR3 bases are TGTGCCAGCAGTTACTCGCGGGGGCTTAACTATGGCTACACCTTC. This rearrangement joins TRBV6-5 to TRBJ1-2; maybe TRBD1 (6 bases). The CDR3 is 15 residues long. CDR1 and CDR2 (germline): MNHEY, SVGAGI. V lost 0 bases, J lost 1 base, and 9 bases lay in between.

The CDR3 sequence: CASSLDRSGVGSYNEQFF. The CDR3 nucleotides read TGTGCCAGCAGCTTAGACAGATCGGGAGTCGGCTCCTACAATGAGCAGTTCTTC. The chain couples TRBV11-2 to TRBJ2-1; D perhaps matches TRBD2 (6 bases). V was trimmed by 0 bases and J by 0 bases, leaving 15 bases between them. In germline, CDR1 is SGHAT, CDR2 FQNNGV. The CDR3 loop spans 18 amino acids. The whole variable domain, remainder taken from reference TRBV11-2 and TRBJ2-1, is EAGVAQSPRYKIIEKRQSVAFWCNPISGHATLYWYQQILGQGPKLLIQFQNNGVVDDSQLPKDRFSAERLKGVDSTLKIQPAKLEDSAVYLCASSLDRSGVGSYNEQFFGPGTRLTVL.

The chain joins TRBV10-3 to TRBJ2-3; 8 bases match TRBD1. The ends lost 6 bases at V and 1 base at J; junction bases unmatched: 12. The germline V gene has CDR1 ENHRY and CDR2 SYGVKD. The CDR3 runs 17 residues. In nucleotides, the CDR3 is TGTGCCATCAGAGGACAGGGAGTAAGCAAGGGCACAGATACGCAGTATTTT. As protein: CAIRGQGVSKGTDTQYF.